This T cell receptor (beta chain) emerged from a study of T cells in Graves' hyperthyroidism and ophthalmopathy (dated 2019 in TCRdb). At the level of the whole study: Peripheral blood samples were taken at the time of initial diagnosis, prior to any treatment. In addition, the study compared T-cell repertoires in thyroid tissue and in blood from about six Graves' hyperthyroidism patients. TCR V-J signatures able to tell the groups apart were searched for in a discovery cohort of some 97 patients, of whom more than 40 had Graves' ophthalmopathy and roughly 57 had stable Graves' hyperthyroidism. For training and testing, the roughly 100 patients in the discovery cohort were randomly divided in a 7:3 ratio. An independent validation cohort of around 19 hyperthyroidism patients and about 15 patients who later progressed to ophthalmopathy tested prospective prediction of ophthalmopathy. The paper reports TCR Vbeta CDR3 sequencing of approximately 130 peripheral blood samples: around 45 ophthalmopathy, roughly 74 hyperthyroidism and approximately 17 progressor patients. After blood sampling, hyperthyroidism patients were treated with methimazole at a starting dose of 30 mg daily, and ophthalmopathy patients were treated with high-dose intravenous methylprednisolone. The paper as a whole reports these results and caveats: A model built on a 13 V-J signature distinguished ophthalmopathy from stable hyperthyroidism, reaching over 85% sensitivity and 81.08% specificity in cross-validation and 80%/75% in testing. In validation, the model predicted progression to ophthalmopathy a median of about 6.8 months before onset, with approximately 71% sensitivity and roughly 77% specificity. Sample size was not statistically predetermined, and blinding of investigators to group allocation was not performed. Blood samples also contained most of the expanded thyroid clonotypes (frequency above 0.001), which suggests that blood repertoires may reflect thyroid immune responses.

About this clonotype itself: Its target antigen remains unknown. No much larger clone exists at a distance of one base, and base qualities are not known.

CDR1 GTSNPN and CDR2 SVGIG are derived from the germline V gene (reference sequence). The V end loses 2 bases and the J end loses 5 bases, and a stretch of 27 bases separates them. Spanning cysteine to phenylalanine, the CDR3 consists of 18 amino acids. The CDR3 DNA has 54 bases and is translated from base 1. Stable Graves' hyperthyroidism was defined as the absence of progression to ophthalmopathy over 18 months of follow-up. The hyperthyroidism patients were between 18 and 65 years old and newly diagnosed, with a disease duration of less than 2 months. The study excluded patients with uncontrolled infections, other autoimmune diseases, pregnancy or lactation. Clinical symptoms, serum thyroxine and TRAb, thyroid ultrasound, and orbital computed tomography formed the basis for the diagnoses. PBMCs were isolated from around 10 ml of fresh peripheral blood by Ficoll-Paque density gradient centrifugation. Total RNA was extracted using Trizol reagent, and RNA quality was assessed on an Agilent 2100 Bioanalyzer.

TCR beta CDR3 regions were amplified from RNA transcripts. The first round of RT-PCR for the TCR CDR3 was performed with the HTBI primer set and the Qiagen OneStep RT-PCR kit. Libraries were constructed in a second round of multiplex PCR, after which size selection and purification were carried out. Paired-end sequencing of the libraries was performed with 100 bp reads on an Illumina HiSeq2000. As for the original processing: SOAPnuke was used to process the raw data, throwing out any read that contained adapters or uncalled bases, had a mean Phred below 15, or lacked an exact constant-primer or identifier match. COPE v1.2.5 was used to merge high-quality paired reads, and clonotypes were defined as unique nucleotide sequences. Clonotypes were aligned to IMGT TRBV, TRBD and TRBJ reference segments using MiTCR v1.1. The analysis included only V-J combinations with a frequency above 0.0001, which together covered more than 98% of the repertoires. A TCS score was defined as the ratio of F50 (clonal expansion) to E x V (chaos), with BLOSUM62-based TCRdist applied between CDR3 peptides within each V-J. Welch's t-statistics and random forest reduced around 520 V-J features to 13, which were used in a naive Bayes classifier (R e1071). TCRdb reworked the public reads: Q25 trimming with fastp, MiXCR clone assembly, productive beta chains retained. Every distinct CDR3 protein forms one entry, paired with its most common genes and DNA. The V and J calls here are based on TCRdb, not the publication. Here the sample has approximately 400,000 distinct CDR3 sequences; about 20% occur a single time. The ten largest clones take up about 3.5% of the sample.

Material: blood. The clonotype was recovered from a woman younger than 35 with Graves' hyperthyroidism. The chain couples TRBV30 to TRBJ1-2, with TRBD1 as a weak D call on 5 bases. CDR3 loop: CAWSSLLQPGPWEYGYTF. The nucleotide sequence reads as follows: TGTGCCTGGAGTTCCCTCCTTCAACCGGGACCTTGGGAATATGGCTACACCTTC.